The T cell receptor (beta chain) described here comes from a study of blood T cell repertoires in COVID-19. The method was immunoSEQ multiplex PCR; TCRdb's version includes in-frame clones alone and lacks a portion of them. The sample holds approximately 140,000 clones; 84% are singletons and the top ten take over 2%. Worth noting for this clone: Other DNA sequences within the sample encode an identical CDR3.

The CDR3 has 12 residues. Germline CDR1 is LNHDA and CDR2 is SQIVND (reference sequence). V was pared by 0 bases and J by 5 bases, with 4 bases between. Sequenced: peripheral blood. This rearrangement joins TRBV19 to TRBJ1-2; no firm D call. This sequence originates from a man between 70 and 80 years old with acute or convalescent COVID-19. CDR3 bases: TGTGCCAGTAGTATAGATCGTTATGGCTACACCTTC. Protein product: CASSIDRYGYTF.